The table lists the clone carrying this T cell receptor beta chain with many counts. The sample comes from a study of Graves' ophthalmopathy and Graves' hyperthyroidism. Looked up from germline, CDR1 is DFQATT and CDR2 is SNEGSKA (reference sequence). V was shortened by 4 bases and J by 7 bases, with 16 bases between the two germline ends. CDR3 size: 14 residues. RNA transcripts served as template for amplifying TCR beta CDR3 sequences. HTBI-primed first-round RT-PCR preceded second-round multiplex PCR. MiXCR was run by TCRdb on the multiplex PCR reads, yielding one entry per CDR3 protein. Among a few hundred thousand distinct CDR3 sequences listed, 15% to 20% were seen once. Clinicians diagnosed using symptoms, serum thyroxine, TRAb, thyroid ultrasound and orbital computed tomography.

The source of this sequence is an adult woman with stable Graves' hyperthyroidism. The material sequenced was peripheral blood. The chain combines TRBV20-1 with TRBJ2-2, with D perhaps matching TRBD1 (6 bases). The CDR3 coding sequence is TGCAGTGCTATTAAACAGGGTTTCGGCGGGGAGCTGTTTTTT. Translating it yields CSAIKQGFGGELFF.